A selection of T cell receptor beta chains follows, all from one sample in a study of shared clonotypes between healthy human individuals. Method: immunoSEQ multiplex PCR; TCRdb's copy keeps in-frame clones and lacks some. The table records 2,500,000 or so clones, around 90% of them present only once. The sample comprised naive CD4+ T cells sorted from blood. All receptors come from a young man in good health. The CDR3 runs from the conserved cysteine through the conserved F or W. Fields, in order: V gene, clone size, CDR3 length, D gene, J gene, CDR3 protein, CDR3 DNA. The D gene is left open where the match is weak. Rows give clone size only sometimes, using once, few, many, or a class for an expanded clone.

v_gene: TRBV5-1; abundance: NA; len: 14; d_gene: NA; j_gene: TRBJ2-2; CDR3aa: CASSLGGEVGELFF; CDR3nt: TGCGCCAGCAGCTTGGGGGGAGAAGTCGGGGAGCTGTTTTTT
v_gene: TRBV7-8; abundance: once; len: 17; d_gene: TRBD1; j_gene: TRBJ2-1; CDR3aa: CASSLDFFRDSPHEQFF; CDR3nt: TGTGCCAGCAGCTTAGATTTCTTTCGGGACAGCCCGCATGAGCAGTTCTTC
v_gene: TRBV5-1; abundance: NA; len: 15; d_gene: NA; j_gene: TRBJ2-1; CDR3aa: CASSADGPGRNEQFF; CDR3nt: TGCGCCAGCAGCGCGGACGGGCCGGGGAGGAATGAGCAGTTCTTC
v_gene: TRBV5-6; abundance: NA; len: 15; d_gene: NA; j_gene: TRBJ2-2; CDR3aa: CASSLDRRNTGELFF; CDR3nt: TGTGCCAGCAGCTTGGATCGTAGGAACACCGGGGAGCTGTTTTTT
v_gene: TRBV5-1; abundance: NA; len: 13; d_gene: NA; j_gene: TRBJ2-1; CDR3aa: CASSQAGGNEQFF; CDR3nt: TGCGCCAGCAGCCAAGCTGGGGGCAATGAGCAGTTCTTC
v_gene: TRBV6-6; abundance: NA; len: 15; d_gene: TRBD2; j_gene: TRBJ2-5; CDR3aa: CASSKGLAGEETQYF; CDR3nt: TGTGCCAGCAGCAAGGGCCTAGCGGGGGAGGAGACCCAGTACTTC
v_gene: TRBV6-5; abundance: NA; len: 14; d_gene: TRBD1; j_gene: TRBJ1-5; CDR3aa: CASSYSTGTEPQHF; CDR3nt: TGTGCCAGCAGTTACTCGACAGGGACGGAGCCCCAGCATTTT
v_gene: TRBV7-8; abundance: NA; len: 16; d_gene: NA; j_gene: TRBJ1-3; CDR3aa: CASSDRGSLSGNTIYF; CDR3nt: TGTGCCAGCAGCGACCGCGGATCCCTCTCTGGAAACACCATATATTTT
v_gene: TRBV5-1; abundance: once; len: 14; d_gene: NA; j_gene: TRBJ2-7; CDR3aa: CASSLAESSPRQYF; CDR3nt: TGCGCCAGCAGCTTGGCGGAGTCCTCCCCTCGGCAGTACTTC
v_gene: TRBV6-1; abundance: NA; len: 13; d_gene: NA; j_gene: TRBJ1-2; CDR3aa: CASSVGGTESYTF; CDR3nt: TGTGCCAGCAGTGTGGGAGGTACGGAGAGCTACACCTTC
v_gene: TRBV28; abundance: NA; len: 13; d_gene: NA; j_gene: TRBJ2-4; CDR3aa: CASSGQGRNIQYF; CDR3nt: TGTGCCAGCAGCGGGCAGGGTCGAAACATTCAGTACTTC
v_gene: TRBV2; abundance: NA; len: 14; d_gene: NA; j_gene: TRBJ1-1; CDR3aa: CASTGGGRGGEAFF; CDR3nt: TGTGCCAGCACCGGCGGGGGCAGGGGTGGTGAAGCTTTCTTT
v_gene: TRBV19; abundance: NA; len: 13; d_gene: NA; j_gene: TRBJ1-5; CDR3aa: CASSMVSNQPQHF; CDR3nt: TGTGCCAGTAGTATGGTCAGCAATCAGCCCCAGCATTTT
v_gene: TRBV9; abundance: NA; len: 15; d_gene: NA; j_gene: TRBJ1-1; CDR3aa: CASSVGGSRNTEAFF; CDR3nt: TGTGCCAGCAGCGTAGGGGGCAGCAGGAACACTGAAGCTTTCTTT
v_gene: TRBV6-5; abundance: NA; len: 15; d_gene: TRBD2; j_gene: TRBJ2-1; CDR3aa: CASSILAGDYNEQFF; CDR3nt: TGTGCCAGCAGTATACTAGCGGGGGACTACAATGAGCAGTTCTTC
v_gene: TRBV5-8; abundance: NA; len: 16; d_gene: NA; j_gene: TRBJ2-7; CDR3aa: CASSLAVAGRPYEQYF; CDR3nt: TGTGCCAGCAGCTTGGCAGTCGCGGGACGACCCTACGAGCAGTACTTC
v_gene: TRBV30; abundance: few; len: 12; d_gene: NA; j_gene: TRBJ1-1; CDR3aa: CAWVGSGTEAFF; CDR3nt: TGTGCCTGGGTGGGGTCGGGGACTGAAGCTTTCTTT
v_gene: TRBV2; abundance: few; len: 13; d_gene: NA; j_gene: TRBJ1-1; CDR3aa: CASSGPQDTEAFF; CDR3nt: TGTGCCAGCAGTGGCCCGCAGGACACTGAAGCTTTCTTT
v_gene: TRBV7-9; abundance: NA; len: 13; d_gene: TRBD1; j_gene: TRBJ1-1; CDR3aa: CASSIGTGTEAFF; CDR3nt: TGTGCCAGCAGCATCGGGACAGGGACTGAAGCTTTCTTT
v_gene: TRBV5-1; abundance: NA; len: 16; d_gene: TRBD1; j_gene: TRBJ1-4; CDR3aa: CASSLEGGQSNEKLFF; CDR3nt: TGCGCCAGCAGCTTGGAGGGGGGACAGAGTAATGAAAAACTGTTTTTT
v_gene: TRBV5-6; abundance: NA; len: 15; d_gene: TRBD1; j_gene: TRBJ2-5; CDR3aa: CASSYRRTGQETQYF; CDR3nt: TGTGCCAGCAGCTACCGGCGGACAGGACAAGAGACCCAGTACTTC
v_gene: TRBV16; abundance: NA; len: 14; d_gene: NA; j_gene: TRBJ2-2; CDR3aa: CASSQSPATGELFF; CDR3nt: TGTGCCAGCAGCCAATCCCCGGCCACCGGGGAGCTGTTTTTT
v_gene: TRBV10-1; abundance: NA; len: 14; d_gene: NA; j_gene: TRBJ1-4; CDR3aa: CASSDGTTNEKLFF; CDR3nt: TGCGCCAGCAGTGACGGGACAACTAATGAAAAACTGTTTTTT
v_gene: TRBV10-1; abundance: NA; len: 16; d_gene: NA; j_gene: TRBJ2-2; CDR3aa: CASSESGRTNTGELFF; CDR3nt: TGCGCCAGCAGTGAGTCCGGGAGAACGAACACCGGGGAGCTGTTTTTT
v_gene: TRBV7-9; abundance: NA; len: 17; d_gene: TRBD2; j_gene: TRBJ2-5; CDR3aa: CASSLATRLAVLETQYF; CDR3nt: TGTGCCAGCAGCTTAGCTACCAGACTAGCGGTGTTAGAGACCCAGTACTTC
v_gene: TRBV27; abundance: NA; len: 16; d_gene: TRBD1; j_gene: TRBJ2-7; CDR3aa: CASSTLQPGTGGEQYF; CDR3nt: TGTGCCAGCAGTACCCTCCAACCCGGGACAGGGGGCGAGCAGTACTTC
v_gene: TRBV9; abundance: NA; len: 16; d_gene: TRBD2; j_gene: TRBJ2-1; CDR3aa: CASSVGLAGVSNEQFF; CDR3nt: TGTGCCAGCAGCGTAGGGCTAGCGGGAGTATCGAATGAGCAGTTCTTC
v_gene: TRBV2; abundance: NA; len: 11; d_gene: NA; j_gene: TRBJ2-4; CDR3aa: CASSESVVQYF; CDR3nt: TGTGCCAGCAGTGAAAGCGTGGTTCAGTACTTC
v_gene: TRBV30; abundance: NA; len: 14; d_gene: TRBD1; j_gene: TRBJ2-1; CDR3aa: CAWSVGQGLDEQFF; CDR3nt: TGTGCCTGGAGTGTTGGACAGGGGCTGGATGAGCAGTTCTTC
v_gene: TRBV5-1; abundance: NA; len: 12; d_gene: NA; j_gene: TRBJ2-3; CDR3aa: CASSFYGDTQYF; CDR3nt: TGCGCCAGCAGCTTCTACGGAGATACGCAGTATTTT
v_gene: TRBV30; abundance: NA; len: 14; d_gene: NA; j_gene: TRBJ2-7; CDR3aa: CAWSAWGISYEQYF; CDR3nt: TGTGCCTGGAGTGCCTGGGGGATAAGCTACGAGCAGTACTTC
v_gene: TRBV29-1; abundance: NA; len: 13; d_gene: TRBD1; j_gene: TRBJ2-1; CDR3aa: CSVQGQGHNEQFF; CDR3nt: TGCAGCGTACAGGGACAGGGCCACAATGAGCAGTTCTTC
v_gene: TRBV23-1; abundance: NA; len: 16; d_gene: TRBD2; j_gene: TRBJ2-7; CDR3aa: CASSPGRDYQTYEQYF; CDR3nt: TGCGCCAGCAGTCCAGGACGGGACTACCAAACCTACGAGCAGTACTTC
v_gene: TRBV5-4; abundance: NA; len: 15; d_gene: NA; j_gene: TRBJ1-3; CDR3aa: CASSLRAPTGNTIYF; CDR3nt: TGTGCCAGCAGCTTAAGGGCACCAACTGGAAACACCATATATTTT
v_gene: TRBV19; abundance: few; len: 13; d_gene: TRBD2; j_gene: TRBJ2-7; CDR3aa: CASSSGGPYEQYF; CDR3nt: TGTGCCAGTAGTTCGGGAGGGCCCTACGAGCAGTACTTC
v_gene: TRBV5-5; abundance: NA; len: 15; d_gene: TRBD1; j_gene: TRBJ1-2; CDR3aa: CASSRGTGGNYGYTF; CDR3nt: TGTGCCAGCAGCCGAGGGACAGGGGGAAACTATGGCTACACCTTC
v_gene: TRBV2; abundance: NA; len: 13; d_gene: NA; j_gene: TRBJ1-1; CDR3aa: CASTRDGDTEAFF; CDR3nt: TGTGCCAGCACCCGAGACGGGGACACTGAAGCTTTCTTT
v_gene: TRBV6-6; abundance: NA; len: 13; d_gene: NA; j_gene: TRBJ2-2; CDR3aa: CATSGVLTGELFF; CDR3nt: TGTGCCACCTCGGGGGTTTTGACCGGGGAGCTGTTTTTT